These 30 T cell receptor beta chains originate from one sample sequenced in a study of T cells in Graves' hyperthyroidism and ophthalmopathy. RNA transcripts gave rise to amplified TCR beta CDR3 regions. HTBI primers were the set used in a first-round RT-PCR of the TCR CDR3. A single record per CDR3 protein comes from TCRdb applying MiXCR to the multiplex PCR reads. Among hundreds of thousands of distinct CDR3 sequences listed, around 15% were seen once. Input material: blood. The receptors stem from a woman younger than 35 with Graves' hyperthyroidism.

The V and J genes are TRBV29-1 and TRBJ2-2; D gene ambiguous. The germline V and J ends were trimmed by 3 bases and 7 bases, with 21 bases remaining between them. This CDR3 comprises 16 residues. Per germline, CDR1 SQVTM and CDR2 ANQGSEA. Written as DNA, the CDR3 is TGCAGCGTTGAGATACCCGACTCCGGCGTGTTCGGGGAGCTGTTTTTT. Its translation: CSVEIPDSGVFGELFF.

This clonotype was recorded at least ten times. The gene calls are TRBV4-1 and TRBJ2-7; D is possibly TRBD1 (5 bases). The V and J ends lost 2 bases and 0 bases respectively, with 14 bases between them. The CDR3 extends over 16 amino acids. Germline-derived CDR1 and CDR2 are MGHRA and YSYEKL. The DNA for the CDR3 is TGCGCCAGCAGCCAAACAGGCGGACCCAACTCCTACGAGCAGTACTTC. It is translated as CASSQTGGPNSYEQYF.

There are many counts of this clonotype. The chain employs TRBV20-1 and TRBJ1-1; D may be TRBD1 (6 bases). There are 13 residues in the CDR3. Trimming removed 6 bases from V and 1 base from J, with 12 bases in between. Germline V gene lookup returns CDR1 DFQATT and CDR2 SNEGSKA (reference sequence). CDR3 region: CSATDRKNTEAFF. CDR3 nucleotides: TGCAGTGCCACGGACAGAAAGAACACTGAAGCTTTCTTT.

J is TRBJ1-1 and V is TRBV5-6, with D perhaps TRBD1 (5 bases). There are 13 residues in the CDR3. Per germline, CDR1 SGHDT and CDR2 YYEEEE. Trimming removed 3 bases from V and 5 bases from J, with 11 bases in between. The chain's CDR3 is CASSWGWGTEAFF. Here the CDR3 DNA reads TGTGCCAGCAGCTGGGGCTGGGGGACTGAAGCTTTCTTT.

This clonotype was seen many times. The chain has TRBV20-1 and TRBJ2-1, with 11 bases fitting TRBD2. Trimming at V came to 3 bases and at J to 8 bases, leaving 15 bases not matched to a gene. The CDR3 spans 17 residues. CDR1 and CDR2 from the germline V gene are DFQATT and SNEGSKA (reference sequence). The CDR3 sequence is CSARGRGLAGGLDEQFF. The CDR3 coding sequence is TGCAGTGCTAGGGGGAGGGGTTTAGCGGGAGGGCTGGATGAGCAGTTCTTC.

This sequence joins TRBV27 and TRBJ2-5; 11 nucleotides line up with TRBD2. CDR3 size: 17 residues. The V segment lost 6 bases and the J segment 5 bases; nucleotides outside the gene matches: 14. Germline CDR1 and CDR2: MNHEY and SMNVEV (reference sequence). This CDR3 is CASRTLKTSGIPETQYF. In DNA, the CDR3 is TGTGCCAGCAGGACATTAAAGACTAGCGGGATTCCTGAGACCCAGTACTTC.

The sample holds a few counts of this clonotype. At one end, the junction sequence differs from germline, possibly due to a read error. The chain carries TRBV9 and TRBJ2-1; 9 positions match TRBD1. The CDR3 totals 12 residues. Germline lookup yields CDR1 SGDLS and CDR2 YYNGEE. The CDR3 DNA reads TGTGCCAGCAGTAAGACAGGGGGAGAGCTGTTCTTC. It specifies CASSKTGGELFF.

This clonotype was observed many times. The chain recombines TRBV28 with TRBJ1-5, with D maybe TRBD1 (5 bases). CDR3 size: 20 residues. Trimming removed 6 bases from V and 2 bases from J, with 29 bases in between. Germline V CDR1 and CDR2: MDHEN, SYDVKM. CDR3 protein: CASRPNGGEIWVYGNQPQHF. In nucleotides, the CDR3 is TGTGCCAGCAGACCTAACGGGGGGGAAATTTGGGTTTACGGCAATCAGCCCCAGCATTTT.

This clonotype has ten or more counts. The chain links TRBV20-1 to TRBJ2-5; tentatively, D is TRBD1 (5 bases). V shed 5 bases and J shed 3 bases, with 19 bases lying between them. In germline, CDR1 is DFQATT, CDR2 SNEGSKA (reference sequence). The CDR3 runs 15 residues. CDR3 sequence reads: CSAPYPRAREETQYF. In DNA, the CDR3 is TGCAGTGCTCCCTACCCCAGGGCTCGGGAAGAGACCCAGTACTTC.

The chain combines TRBV29-1 with TRBJ1-4; D is unresolved. The V end lost 3 bases, the J end lost 7 bases, and 12 bases lay between the germline ends. The CDR3 consists of 13 residues. Germline lookup yields CDR1 SQVTM and CDR2 ANQGSEA. CDR3 bases: TGCAGCGTTGAGAGGGTAGAATCTGAAAAACTGTTTTTT. This gives the protein CSVERVESEKLFF.

V gene TRBV24-1 combines with J gene TRBJ2-1, with TRBD1 matching 12 bases. Losses at the gene ends were 4 bases for V and 9 bases for J; bases not matched to a gene: 9. This CDR3 region has 16 residues. Germline CDR1 is KGHDR and CDR2 is SFDVKD. CDR3 in amino acids: CATSEPGTGGTGEQFF. Here the CDR3 DNA reads TGTGCCACCAGTGAACCCGGGACAGGGGGCACCGGTGAGCAGTTCTTC.

This clonotype was found a few times. The chain links TRBV6-1 to TRBJ2-2; 11 bases line up with TRBD2. The J segment lost 4 bases and the V segment lost 5 bases, leaving 12 bases of the junction unmatched. This CDR3 is built from 18 residues. Germline CDR1 and CDR2: MNHNS and SASEGT. The CDR3 coding sequence is TGTGCCAGCAGTTCCGAACTAGCGGGAGTATTGGGCACCGGGGAGCTGTTTTTT. Its translation is CASSSELAGVLGTGELFF.

This clonotype was observed at least ten times. The V gene is TRBV30, the J gene TRBJ1-4; TRBD1 is a possible D gene (5 bases). Looked up from germline, CDR1 is GTSNPN and CDR2 is SVGIG (reference sequence). V lost 6 bases and J lost 9, with 17 bases in between. The CDR3 length is 13 residues. In DNA form, the CDR3 reads TGTGCCTGCCAGGGATCTAAATCCCAAAAACTGTTTTTT. Translated, it gives CACQGSKSQKLFF.

This clonotype was observed a few times. V is TRBV7-2 and J is TRBJ1-1; TRBD1 matches at 7 bases. With V trimmed by 4 bases and J by 2 bases, 10 bases remained unmatched. CDR1 and CDR2 (germline): SGHTA, FQGNSA. CDR3 length equals 16 residues. Here the CDR3 reads CASSSKGGGRNTEAFF. As DNA, the CDR3 is TGTGCCAGCAGCTCCAAAGGAGGGGGCAGAAACACTGAAGCTTTCTTT.

This clonotype was seen at least ten times. The rearrangement joins TRBV30 to TRBJ1-5; 10 positions agree with TRBD1. After removal of 2 bases from V and 2 bases from J, the junction contained 3 bases not matched to a gene. The CDR3 loop spans 15 amino acids. Germline CDR1 is GTSNPN and CDR2 is SVGIG (reference sequence). CDR3 residues: CAWSSGTGGNQPQHF. Written as DNA, the CDR3 is TGTGCCTGGAGTTCCGGGACAGGGGGCAATCAGCCCCAGCATTTT.

The table lists this clonotype with many counts. J is TRBJ2-7 and V is TRBV12-3 or TRBV12-4, with 10 nucleotides matching TRBD2. The CDR3 extends over 14 amino acids. Trimming cost V 5 bases and J 2 bases; bases outside gene matches: 3. In DNA form, the CDR3 reads TGTGCCAGCAGTGGAGCGGGGGGGGCCTACGAGCAGTACTTC. It yields the protein CASSGAGGAYEQYF.

Details on this clonotype: A much larger clone differs by one base, so this may be a read error. CDR3 sequence reads: CASSQDGGRGDEQYF. In nucleotides, the CDR3 is TGTGCCAGCAGCCAAGATGGGGGCCGAGGGGATGAGCAGTACTTC. V gene TRBV3-1 combines with J gene TRBJ2-7; TRBD1 might be the D (6 bases). This CDR3 contains 15 residues. Trimming took 0 bases from V and 7 from J, leaving 16 bases between them. Germline V CDR1 and CDR2: LGHDT, YNNKEL (reference sequence).

This clonotype was seen many times. The genes are TRBV20-1 and TRBJ2-7; TRBD2 aligns across 7 bases. CDR1 is DFQATT, CDR2 SNEGSKA, per germline (reference sequence). This CDR3 contains 15 residues. The V gene end was trimmed by 0 bases and the J gene end by 6 bases; junction bases not matched to a gene: 11. CDR3 amino acids: CSARDMGGRPLEQYF. Written as DNA, the CDR3 is TGCAGTGCTAGAGATATGGGAGGGCGTCCGCTCGAGCAGTACTTC.

This clonotype was observed a handful of times. The chain recombines TRBV4-1 with TRBJ2-1, with TRBD2 matching over 7 bases. With V trimmed by 8 bases and J by 4 bases, 11 bases remained unmatched. The CDR3 has 15 amino acids. CDR1 is MGHRA and CDR2 is YSYEKL in the germline V gene. The CDR3 loop is CASRNLADKYNEQFF. The CDR3 DNA is TGCGCCAGCCGGAACCTAGCGGACAAATACAATGAGCAGTTCTTC.

V and J are TRBV2 and TRBJ1-1; 10 bases match TRBD1. The CDR3 totals 15 residues. With V trimmed by 2 bases and J by 7 bases, 7 bases remained unmatched. The V gene's germline CDR1 is SNHLY and CDR2 FYNNEI. CDR3 sequence (DNA): TGTGCCAGCAGTGAACAGGGCGGACAGGGGGATGAAGCTTTCTTT. It is translated as CASSEQGGQGDEAFF. Using reference TRBV2 and TRBJ1-1 for the parts outside the CDR3, the full variable domain is EPEVTQTPSHQVTQMGQEVILRCVPISNHLYFYWYRQILGQKVEFLVSFYNNEISEKSEIFDDQFSVERPDGSNFTLKIRSTKLEDSAMYFCASSEQGGQGDEAFFGQGTRLTVV.

This clonotype has a count of ten or more. The chain employs TRBV18 and TRBJ2-1, with a weak D call TRBD2 (5 bases). The CDR3 has 15 residues. Germline V lookup: CDR1 KGHSH, CDR2 LQKENI. V gave up 2 bases and J gave up 0 bases, with 8 bases separating them. CDR3 DNA sequence: TGTGCCAGCTCACCAGTGGCGGGCTCCTACAATGAGCAGTTCTTC. It specifies CASSPVAGSYNEQFF.

This clonotype was seen many times. The gene calls are TRBV7-2 and TRBJ2-3; D not certain. V was cut by 2 bases and J by 4 bases, with 10 bases left in between. Looked up from germline, CDR1 is SGHTA and CDR2 is FQGNSA. CDR3 length: 14 amino acids. Here the CDR3 reads CASSLQREADTQYF. The DNA of the CDR3 is TGTGCCAGCAGCTTACAGCGTGAGGCAGATACGCAGTATTTT.

This clonotype was found many times. The J gene is TRBJ2-7, the V gene TRBV12-3 or TRBV12-4; a possible D gene is TRBD1 (5 bases). The germline V and J ends were trimmed by 5 bases and 3 bases, with 26 bases remaining between them. The CDR3 has 18 residues. In DNA form, the CDR3 reads TGTGCCAGCAGTGCCGTCCGATCCAGGGTTAGCCTGAACTACGAGCAGTACTTC. Its protein product is CASSAVRSRVSLNYEQYF.

In this sample, this clonotype turned up many times. The chain carries TRBV3-1 and TRBJ2-7, with D unresolved. CDR3 length equals 13 residues. Trimming pared 3 bases from V and 3 bases from J, leaving 9 bases between. Germline CDR1 is LGHDT and CDR2 is YNNKEL (reference sequence). The CDR3 here is CASSHPISYEQYF. Here the CDR3 DNA reads TGTGCCAGCAGCCACCCGATAAGCTACGAGCAGTACTTC.

In this sample, this clonotype turned up a few times. J is TRBJ1-4 and V is TRBV20-1, with TRBD1 identical over 9 bases. The CDR3 consists of 16 residues. Looked up from germline, CDR1 is DFQATT and CDR2 is SNEGSKA (reference sequence). Germline trimming cut 1 base from V and 6 bases from J; bases unmatched to any gene: 9. The CDR3 DNA reads TGCAGTGCTAGAGTCGGGACAGGGTTAGAGGATGAAAAACTGTTTTTT. It is translated as CSARVGTGLEDEKLFF.

The chain has TRBV6-2 or TRBV6-3 and TRBJ1-3; weak D call: TRBD1 (5 bases). The CDR3 has 15 amino acids. Trimming left V 7 bases short and J 4 bases short, with 17 bases between. Germline loops: CDR1 MNHEY, CDR2 SVGEGT. CDR3 bases: TGTGCCAGCACCGACTCGGGGGTCTTCGGAAACACCATATATTTT. Protein product: CASTDSGVFGNTIYF.

This clonotype was seen at least ten times. The chain combines TRBV28 with TRBJ1-6, with 7 nucleotides matching TRBD1. After removal of 5 bases from V and 7 bases from J, the junction contained 2 bases not matched to a gene. CDR1 MDHEN and CDR2 SYDVKM come from the germline V gene. The CDR3 has 13 residues. CDR3 sequence: CASSNRGNSPLHF. In DNA form, the CDR3 reads TGTGCCAGCAGTAACAGGGGAAATTCACCCCTCCACTTT.

The chain carries TRBV27 and TRBJ2-1, with 11 nucleotides matching TRBD2. Germline V gene data show CDR1 as MNHEY and CDR2 as SMNVEV (reference sequence). The length of the CDR3 is 15 residues. J gave up 2 bases and V 7 bases, and 4 bases lay outside the gene matches. The CDR3 loop is CASNRSGRAYNEQFF. CDR3 coding DNA: TGTGCCAGCAATCGTAGCGGGAGGGCCTACAATGAGCAGTTCTTC.

This clonotype was recorded many times. CDR3 bases: TGTGCCAGCAGTTACTCCCCGGGACAGGGGTTCAATCAGCCCCAGCATTTT. Its protein product is CASSYSPGQGFNQPQHF. The chain uses TRBV6-2 or TRBV6-3 and TRBJ1-5, with 10 nucleotides matching TRBD1. Germline assignment: CDR1 MNHEY and CDR2 SVGEGT. The length of the CDR3 is 17 residues. The ends lost 0 bases at V and 3 bases at J; junction bases unmatched: 5.

This clonotype was counted only a few times. The chain couples TRBV6-1 to TRBJ2-7; D assignment may be TRBD1 or TRBD2 (6 bases each). The CDR3 consists of 15 residues. The V end lost 5 bases, the J end lost 5 bases, and 19 bases lay between the germline ends. Germline-derived CDR1 and CDR2 are MNHNS and SASEGT. DNA of the CDR3: TGTGCCAGCAGTCAACAGGGAGGAGGGGTTCACGAGCAGTACTTC. This sequence encodes CASSQQGGGVHEQYF.